These 10 T cell receptor beta chains share one sample of origin, sequenced in a study of vaccination and CD4 T cells after COVID-19 (dated 2022 in TCRdb). The sample's treatment or condition label is to be understood as: approximately 9-day PBMC culture with coronavirus spike peptide pools or control peptides (ViraFEST assay). Libraries came from PCR. Sequencing took place on an Illumina iSeq 100. TCR sequencing of DNA from cultured CD4+ T cells used the Oncomine TCR Beta short-read assay at the Johns Hopkins FTIC core. TCRdb trimmed the raw reads at Q25, called clones with MiXCR and kept productive beta chains. Each entry merges the rows of one CDR3 protein and shows their most common DNA and genes. This sample holds 20,000 to 30,000 distinct CDR3 sequences; around 62% were observed only once. The ten largest clones represent approximately 7.8% of the sample. These receptors' antigens are unknown.

Specimen: CD4+ T cells from blood, cultured in vitro. The receptors come from a human donor who had recovered from COVID-19.

The chain employs TRBV15 and TRBJ2-3; D possibly corresponds to TRBD1 (6 bases). The length of the CDR3 is 15 residues. V lost 1 base to trimming and J lost 3 bases, with 11 bases between them. Germline V gene sequence: CDR1 LNHNV, CDR2 YYDKDF (reference sequence). The CDR3 sequence: CATSRAEGETDTQYF. Here the CDR3 DNA reads TGTGCCACCAGCAGAGCCGAGGGGGAAACAGATACGCAGTATTTT.

V usage is TRBV15 and J usage is TRBJ1-2, with D uncertain. The germline gives CDR1 LNHNV, CDR2 YYDKDF (reference sequence). V was pared by 1 base and J by 2 bases, with 8 bases between. This CDR3 spans 14 amino acids. The DNA for the CDR3 is TGTGCCACCAGCAGAGGGGGAGGGAACTATGGCTACACCTTC. This translates into CATSRGGGNYGYTF.

In this sample, this clonotype is large. The chain links TRBV6-5 to TRBJ1-6; 8 bases are a match to TRBD1. V dropped 4 bases and J dropped 14; count of bases not matched to a gene: 16. This CDR3 is 16 amino acids long. CDR1 is MNHEY and CDR2 is SVGAGI in the germline V gene. CDR3 DNA sequence: TGTGCCAGCAGTTTTCACGGACAGGGCTCCTTTGTAACCCTCCACTTT. Its protein is CASSFHGQGSFVTLHF.

The chain employs TRBV7-8 and TRBJ1-1; D not certain. CDR3 length: 14 residues. Deletions cut 2 bases from V and 1 base from J, with 8 bases between. Germline CDR1 is SGHVS and CDR2 is FQNEAQ. CDR3 region: CASSLTERNTEAFF. CDR3 sequence (DNA): TGTGCCAGCAGCTTAACAGAGAGGAACACTGAAGCTTTCTTT.

Remarks on this clonotype: The DNA is left out, because the CDR3 cannot be placed on it with certainty; the CDR3 is given as TCRdb lists it. The chain is built from TRBV7-5 and TRBJ1-1. TRBV7-5 has pseudogene status. A total of 20 residues make up the CDR3, ends included. Here the CDR3 reads CISVPEASGGRWVRNTEAFF.

The rearrangement uses TRBV6-2 or TRBV6-3 and TRBJ2-5, with TRBD2 matching over 7 bases. This CDR3 is 16 amino acids long. CDR1 MNHEY and CDR2 SVGEGT come from the germline V gene. Trimming removed 5 bases from V and 2 bases from J; junction bases left unmatched: 11. CDR3 DNA sequence: TGTGCCAGCAGTCCACCGCCAACTAGCGAGCAAGAGACCCAGTACTTC. It yields the protein CASSPPPTSEQETQYF.

The chain combines TRBV7-2 with TRBJ2-5; the match to TRBD2 covers 11 bases. This CDR3 contains 17 residues. The J segment lost 4 bases and the V segment lost 4 bases, leaving 11 bases of the junction unmatched. The V gene's germline CDR1 is SGHTA and CDR2 FQGNSA. The DNA of the CDR3 is TGTGCCAGCAGCTCAGGGATTCGACTAGCGGGACGAGAGACCCAGTACTTC. Translated: CASSSGIRLAGRETQYF.

This chain uses TRBV7-2 with TRBJ2-3, with TRBD2 as a possible D gene (5 bases). The V end was cut by 6 bases, the J end by 1 base, with 8 bases between. Germline CDR1 and CDR2: SGHTA and FQGNSA. This CDR3 is 13 amino acids long. The CDR3 sequence is CASRPGGTDTQYF. The CDR3 region has the DNA TGTGCCAGCAGACCCGGGGGCACAGATACGCAGTATTTT.

J is TRBJ1-5 and V is TRBV20-1; 9 bases align to TRBD1. Unmatched junction bases numbered 10, after V lost 6 bases and J lost 4 bases. The CDR3 loop spans 15 amino acids. Germline V gene sequence: CDR1 DFQATT, CDR2 SNEGSKA (reference sequence). The CDR3 loop reads CSAMGQGPKNQPQHF. The CDR3 nucleotides read TGCAGTGCCATGGGACAGGGACCGAAAAATCAGCCCCAGCATTTT.

The chain is built from TRBV20-1 and TRBJ1-5; the D gene is possibly TRBD1 (6 bases). This CDR3 has 15 amino acids. Germline V gene data show CDR1 as DFQATT and CDR2 as SNEGSKA (reference sequence). The ends were cut back, 4 bases at V and 0 bases at J, with 13 bases in the middle. The CDR3 spells CSAKRTVYSNQPQHF. The CDR3 DNA sequence: TGCAGTGCTAAAAGGACAGTTTATAGCAATCAGCCCCAGCATTTT.